The 14 T cell receptor beta chains given below trace back to one sample, sequenced in a study of cytotoxic CD8 clonotypes in ibrutinib-treated CLL. Profiling relied on immunoSEQ multiplex PCR, and the TCRdb table lists in-frame clones only, not all of them. This sample has 300,000 or so clones, with roughly 70% found just once. Specimen: PBMCs, collected after 36 months of ibrutinib treatment. Receptors originate from a human donor with chronic lymphocytic leukemia.

J is TRBJ2-1 and V is TRBV7-3, with a weak D call TRBD1 (5 bases). The CDR3 has 15 residues. Looked up from germline, CDR1 is SGHTA and CDR2 is FQGTGA. V shed 5 bases and J shed 0 bases, with 11 bases lying between them. In DNA form, the CDR3 reads TGTGCCAGCAGCCCCTCTAGGGGCTCCTACAATGAGCAGTTCTTC. Translated: CASSPSRGSYNEQFF. The entire variable domain, with the rest obtained from reference TRBV7-3 and TRBJ2-1, is as follows: GAGVSQTPSNKVTEKGKYVELRCDPISGHTALYWYRQSLGQGPEFLIYFQGTGAADDSGLPNDRFFAVRPEGSVSTLKIQRTERGDSAVYLCASSPSRGSYNEQFFGPGTRLTVL.

To note about this clone: The sample contains more than one DNA sequence encoding this CDR3. V gene TRBV28 combines with J gene TRBJ2-3; D remains unclear. V lost 2 bases, J lost 0 bases, and 3 bases lay in between. The CDR3 is 13 residues long. Looked up from germline, CDR1 is MDHEN and CDR2 is SYDVKM. The CDR3 nucleotides are TGTGCCAGCAGTTTACCCAGCACAGATACGCAGTATTTT. This gives the protein CASSLPSTDTQYF.

This chain uses TRBV7-3 with TRBJ2-3, with 7 nucleotides matching TRBD1. After removal of 3 bases from V and 9 bases from J, the junction contained 3 bases not matched to a gene. CDR1 SGHTA and CDR2 FQGTGA come from the germline V gene. The CDR3 runs 12 residues. CDR3 residues: CASSFMTGTQYF. As DNA, the CDR3 is TGTGCCAGCAGCTTCATGACAGGGACGCAGTATTTT.

This clone was picked up a small number of times. The gene calls are TRBV28 and TRBJ1-4; D gene uncertain. CDR3 length: 13 residues. V was trimmed by 4 bases and J by 5 bases, leaving 8 bases between them. Germline CDR1 and CDR2: MDHEN and SYDVKM. The DNA for the CDR3 is TGTGCCAGCAGTTCGCGCCCGAATGAAAAACTGTTTTTT. This gives the protein CASSSRPNEKLFF.

In this sample, this clone turned up a few times. V is TRBV5-4 and J is TRBJ2-7; D not certain. Per the germline V gene, CDR1 is SGHNT and CDR2 is YYREEE (reference sequence). The CDR3 loop spans 13 amino acids. V lost 3 bases and J lost 4, with 11 bases in between. CDR3 nucleotide sequence: TGTGCCAGCAGCTCCCAAAATAGGTACGAGCAGTACTTC. This encodes CASSSQNRYEQYF.

The chain joins TRBV9 to TRBJ2-7; the match to TRBD2 covers 8 bases. The V gene's germline CDR1 is SGDLS and CDR2 YYNGEE. After removal of 4 bases from V and 8 bases from J, the junction contained 17 bases not matched to a gene. The CDR3 runs to 16 residues. The CDR3 sequence is CASSPTGLSGSVQQYF. The CDR3 nucleotides read TGTGCCAGCAGCCCTACCGGACTAAGCGGGAGTGTCCAGCAGTACTTC.

The CDR3 here is CASSSPWRDGWDTQYF. As DNA, the CDR3 is TGTGCCAGCAGCTCCCCTTGGAGGGACGGTTGGGATACGCAGTATTTT. V and J are TRBV13 and TRBJ2-3, with D tentatively TRBD2 (6 bases). The CDR3 is 16 residues long. V lost 4 bases to trimming and J lost 6 bases, with 20 bases between them. Germline lookup yields CDR1 PRHDT and CDR2 FYEKMQ (reference sequence).

This clone was seen just once. The CDR3 DNA sequence: TGTGCCAGCAGCCCCCACGGCGAGGGGACAGGCTGGGCTAAGAGGGCTTTCTTT. Translated, it gives CASSPHGEGTGWAKRAFF. This sequence joins TRBV13 and TRBJ1-1, with 8 positions matching TRBD1. Germline CDR1 is PRHDT and CDR2 is FYEKMQ (reference sequence). Germline trimming cut 5 bases from V and 11 bases from J; bases unmatched to any gene: 25. The CDR3 contains 18 residues.

The rearrangement uses TRBV5-1 and TRBJ2-5, with D perhaps matching TRBD2 (5 bases). Trimming took 3 bases from V and 0 from J, leaving 12 bases between them. The CDR3 has 15 residues. Germline assignment: CDR1 SGHRS and CDR2 YFSETQ. The CDR3, as DNA: TGCGCCAGCAGCTCACCGGGAAGCTACCAAGAGACCCAGTACTTC. Its translation: CASSSPGSYQETQYF. Based on the CDR3 plus reference TRBV5-1 and TRBJ2-5, the full variable domain is KAGVTQTPRYLIKTRGQQVTLSCSPISGHRSVSWYQQTPGQGLQFLFEYFSETQRNKGNFPGRFSGRQFSNSRSEMNVSTLELGDSALYLCASSSPGSYQETQYFGPGTRLLVL.

The chain uses TRBV6-5 and TRBJ2-7, with 10 bases lining up with TRBD2. V dropped 6 bases and J dropped 4; count of bases not matched to a gene: 9. This CDR3 spans 15 amino acids. Germline CDR1 MNHEY, CDR2 SVGAGI. The CDR3 DNA follows: TGTGCCAGCAGGCTAACTAGCGGGGCGCTTTACGAGCAGTACTTC. Protein sequence: CASRLTSGALYEQYF.

The V call is TRBV7-8, the J call TRBJ1-5; the D is unclear. Per germline, CDR1 SGHVS and CDR2 FQNEAQ. The V end was cut by 2 bases, the J end by 5 bases, with 19 bases between. CDR3 size: 17 residues. CDR3 protein: CASSLWATSGSDQPQHF. CDR3 DNA sequence: TGTGCCAGCAGCTTATGGGCTACGTCGGGAAGCGATCAGCCCCAGCATTTT.

The chain links TRBV5-1 to TRBJ2-7, with D perhaps TRBD1 (5 bases). The V end lost 0 bases, the J end lost 4 bases, and 11 bases lay between the germline ends. The CDR3 is 14 amino acids. CDR1 is SGHRS, CDR2 YFSETQ, per germline. The DNA for the CDR3 is TGCGCCAGCAGCTTGGAGGGGTTTGGGTACGAGCAGTACTTC. Its translation is CASSLEGFGYEQYF. Combining the CDR3 with reference TRBV5-1 and TRBJ2-7 gives the whole variable domain KAGVTQTPRYLIKTRGQQVTLSCSPISGHRSVSWYQQTPGQGLQFLFEYFSETQRNKGNFPGRFSGRQFSNSRSEMNVSTLELGDSALYLCASSLEGFGYEQYFGPGTRLTVT.

The chain has TRBV7-6 and TRBJ2-7, with 7 bases fitting TRBD1. Germline values: CDR1 SGHVS, CDR2 FNYEAQ. Trimming at V came to 2 bases and at J to 1 base, leaving 23 bases not matched to a gene. The CDR3 has 21 amino acids. Here the CDR3 DNA reads TGTGCCAGCAGCTTAAGGTTGGGGACAGACCCCCGAATAGACCTTTCCTACGAGCAGTACTTC. It encodes CASSLRLGTDPRIDLSYEQYF.

The chain joins TRBV7-9 to TRBJ2-5; 8 bases fit TRBD1. V was clipped by 5 bases and J by 4 bases; unmatched bases: 9. CDR1 is SEHNR, CDR2 FQNEAQ, per germline (reference sequence). This CDR3 is built from 15 residues. CDR3 DNA sequence: TGTGCCAGCAGCATTCGGACAGGGCTTCGAGAGACCCAGTACTTC. Translated: CASSIRTGLRETQYF.